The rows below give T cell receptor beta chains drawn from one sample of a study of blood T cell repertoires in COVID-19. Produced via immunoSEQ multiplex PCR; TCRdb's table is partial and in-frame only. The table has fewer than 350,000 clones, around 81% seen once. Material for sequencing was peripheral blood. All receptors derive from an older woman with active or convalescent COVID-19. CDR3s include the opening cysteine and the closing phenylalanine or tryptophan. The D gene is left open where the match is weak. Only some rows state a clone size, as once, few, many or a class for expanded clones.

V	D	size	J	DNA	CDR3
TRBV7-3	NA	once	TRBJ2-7	TGTGCCAGCAGCCTCCGGTCCGGAGGCTCCTACGAGCAGTACTTT	CASSLRSGGSYEQYF
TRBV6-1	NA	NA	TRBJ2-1	TGTGCCAGCAGTGATCACCACAGAAACAATGAGCAGTTCTTC	CASSDHHRNNEQFF
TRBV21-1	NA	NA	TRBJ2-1	TGTGCCAGCAGCAGGGACAGGGACCCATTATACAATGAGCAGTTCTTC	CASSRDRDPLYNEQFF
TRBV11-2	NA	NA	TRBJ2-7	TGTGCCAGCAGCTCTTACATGGGACATTCTTCCTACGAGCAGTACTTC	CASSSYMGHSSYEQYF
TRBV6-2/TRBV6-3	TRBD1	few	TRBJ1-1	TGTGCCAGCAGTTACTCCGGGGACAGTGAAGCTTTCTTT	CASSYSGDSEAFF
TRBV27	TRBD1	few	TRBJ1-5	TGTGCCAGCAGTGGGGACAGGGGCGGCAATCAGCCCCAGCATTTT	CASSGDRGGNQPQHF
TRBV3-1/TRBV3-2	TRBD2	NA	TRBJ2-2	TGTGCCAGCAGCCACCGGACTAGCGGGGCCCCCGGGGAGCTGTTTTTT	CASSHRTSGAPGELFF
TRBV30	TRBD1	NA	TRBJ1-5	TGTGCCTGGGATACAGGGGGGAGTCAGCCCCAGCATTTT	CAWDTGGSQPQHF
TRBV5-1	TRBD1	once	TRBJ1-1	TGCGCCAGCAGCGTCACAATGGTTGTCCGGGACAGGGAAGCTTTCTTT	CASSVTMVVRDREAFF
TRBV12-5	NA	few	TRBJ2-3	TGTGCTAGTGGTCCCCGAGGGTCCGGCACAGATACGCAGTATTTT	CASGPRGSGTDTQYF
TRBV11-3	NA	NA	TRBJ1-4	TGTGCCAGCAGCTCCGAGACGGGAGAAAAACTGTTTTTT	CASSSETGEKLFF
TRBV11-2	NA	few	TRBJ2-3	TGTGCCAGCAAACGAGGTGGAATCCAGGGCCTAAGCACAGATACGCAGTATTTT	CASKRGGIQGLSTDTQYF
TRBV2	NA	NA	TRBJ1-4	TGTGCCAGCACCGGGGATGAAAAACTGTTTTTT	CASTGDEKLFF
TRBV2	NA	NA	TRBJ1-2	TGTGCCAGCTTCGAGAGGGCTCCCGGCGTGGATGGCTACACCTTC	CASFERAPGVDGYTF
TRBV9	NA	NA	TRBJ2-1	TGTGCCAGCAGCGTAGACGCCGGAAGTGAGGATGAGCAGTTCTTC	CASSVDAGSEDEQFF
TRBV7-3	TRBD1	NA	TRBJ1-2	TGTGCCAGCAGCTTAACGGGACAGTCTCACCAGGGCTACACCTTC	CASSLTGQSHQGYTF
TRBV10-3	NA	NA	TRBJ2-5	TGTGCCATCAGTGCCGAAGGGGTTGAGACCCAGTACTTC	CAISAEGVETQYF
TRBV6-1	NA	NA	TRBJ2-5	TGTGCCAGCAGTGAACCCCTGGGGGCGAGAGAGACCCAGTACTTC	CASSEPLGARETQYF
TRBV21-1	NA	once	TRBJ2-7	TGTGCCAGCAGCAAAACGACTAGGTCGGTTTACGAGCAGTACTTC	CASSKTTRSVYEQYF
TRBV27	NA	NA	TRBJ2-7	TGTGCCAGCAGTTTGGGCTCCCGAAGGTCCTACGAGCAGTACTTC	CASSLGSRRSYEQYF
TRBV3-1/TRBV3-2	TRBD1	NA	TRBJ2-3	TGTGCCAGCAGCCGGGACAGGGGAAGCACAGATACGCAGTATTTT	CASSRDRGSTDTQYF
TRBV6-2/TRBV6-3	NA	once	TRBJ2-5	TGTGCCAGCAGTTACAGGGACTCACAAGAGACCCAGTACTTC	CASSYRDSQETQYF
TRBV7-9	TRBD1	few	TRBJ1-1	TGTGCCAGCAGCTTTGGACAGGCTCTAGGTTTAGACACTGAAGCTTTCTTT	CASSFGQALGLDTEAFF
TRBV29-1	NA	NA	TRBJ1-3	TGCAGCGGGAGCTCTGGAAACACCATATATTTT	CSGSSGNTIYF
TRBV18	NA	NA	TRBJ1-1	TGTGCCAGCTCACCACCTTATTCCGAGATGAACACTGAAGCTTTCTTT	CASSPPYSEMNTEAFF
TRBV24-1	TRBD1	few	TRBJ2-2	TGTGCCACCGGGACAGGGAACACCGGGGAGCTGTTTTTT	CATGTGNTGELFF
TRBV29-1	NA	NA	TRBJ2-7	TGCAGCGCTACCAGATCCACCAGATCCTACGAGCAGTACTTC	CSATRSTRSYEQYF
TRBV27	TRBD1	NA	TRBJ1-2	TGTGCCAGCAGTTTAGTCTCCACAGGGGGCAGGGGCTACACCTTC	CASSLVSTGGRGYTF
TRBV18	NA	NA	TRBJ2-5	TGTGCCAGCTCACCGGGCGCGAGAGAGACCCAGTACTTC	CASSPGARETQYF
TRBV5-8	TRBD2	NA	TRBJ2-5	TGTGCCAGCAGTTTAAGACTAGCGGGGGCAGAGACCCAGTACTTC	CASSLRLAGAETQYF
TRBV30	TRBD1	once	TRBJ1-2	TGTGCCTGGACGCCGGGACAGTCCTCGAGAGGCTACACCTTC	CAWTPGQSSRGYTF
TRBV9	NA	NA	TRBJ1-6	TGTGCCAGCTCCTCTCCGGGGAATTCACCCCTCCACTTT	CASSSPGNSPLHF
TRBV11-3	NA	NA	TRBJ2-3	TGTGCCAGCAGCTACGGACAGACAGATACGCAGTATTTT	CASSYGQTDTQYF
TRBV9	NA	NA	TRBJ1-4	TGTGCCAGCAGCCCAAGACGGACTACTAATGAAAAACTGTTTTTT	CASSPRRTTNEKLFF
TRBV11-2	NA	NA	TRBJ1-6	TGTGCCAGCAGCTTAACTGGTGGCAGGGGTAATTCACCCCTCCACTTT	CASSLTGGRGNSPLHF
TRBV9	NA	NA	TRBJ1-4	TGTGCCAGCAGCGTAGAGGGGCATGAAAAACTGTTTTTT	CASSVEGHEKLFF
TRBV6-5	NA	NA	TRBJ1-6	TGTGCCAGCAGTCACCCACAGGTTTCGTCCCTCCACTTT	CASSHPQVSSLHF
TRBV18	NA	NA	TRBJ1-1	TGTGCCAGCTCACGGGAGGGGGTGGTGAACACTGAAGCTTTCTTT	CASSREGVVNTEAFF
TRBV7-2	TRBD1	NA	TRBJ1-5	TGTGCCAGCAGCTTGACAGGGGGCCCCCAGCATTTT	CASSLTGGPQHF
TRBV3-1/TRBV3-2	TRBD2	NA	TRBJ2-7	TGTGCCAGCAGCCAGTTGCTAGCGGGGAAATACGAGCAGTACTTC	CASSQLLAGKYEQYF
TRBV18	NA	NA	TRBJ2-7	TGTGCCAGCTCACCGCAGAGGAGGGCCTCGGTTAGCTCCTACGAGCAGTACTTC	CASSPQRRASVSSYEQYF
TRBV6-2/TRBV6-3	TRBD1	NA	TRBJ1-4	TGTGCCAGCAGTTCGGACAGGGGGCTGTTGGGAACTAATGAAAAACTGTTTTTT	CASSSDRGLLGTNEKLFF
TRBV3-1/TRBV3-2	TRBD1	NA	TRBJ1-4	TGTGCCAGCAGCTCCCCTGGACAGGGTAGTGAAAAACTGTTTTTT	CASSSPGQGSEKLFF